The 27 T cell receptor beta chains given below trace back to one sample, sequenced in a study of shared clonotypes between healthy human individuals. Using immunoSEQ multiplex PCR, the repertoire was profiled, and TCRdb retains in-frame clones only, with some absent. The data show some 1 million clones, around 74% seen once. Sequenced: memory CD4+ T cells sorted from blood. The subset was: CD45RA-negative fraction. The receptors come from a young man in good health.

The chain employs TRBV6-5 and TRBJ1-1; D is perhaps TRBD1 (6 bases). Between the trimmed V and J ends, which lost 8 bases and 0 bases, there was a span of 13 bases. CDR1 and CDR2 (germline): MNHEY, SVGAGI. CDR3 length: 14 amino acids. Here the CDR3 DNA reads TGTGCCAGCTCAAGACAGGCCGTGAACACTGAAGCTTTCTTT. Its translation is CASSRQAVNTEAFF.

This rearrangement joins TRBV10-3 to TRBJ1-1; D possibly corresponds to TRBD1 (6 bases). This CDR3 comprises 14 residues. Germline V gene lookup returns CDR1 ENHRY and CDR2 SYGVKD. Trimming stripped 5 bases from V and 0 bases from J, with 10 bases between. The CDR3 bases are TGTGCCATCAGTACAGGGATCATGAACACTGAAGCTTTCTTT. This gives the protein CAISTGIMNTEAFF.

This clone appeared a few times. The same CDR3 is also encoded by other DNA sequences in this sample. The chain carries TRBV30 and TRBJ1-1; tentative D call: TRBD1 (6 bases). CDR1 and CDR2 from the germline V gene are GTSNPN and SVGIG (reference sequence). The CDR3 spans 13 residues. Trimming took 4 bases from V and 2 from J, leaving 11 bases between them. The CDR3 sequence is CAWTRQVNTEAFF. The CDR3 nucleotides are TGTGCCTGGACTCGACAGGTAAACACTGAAGCTTTCTTT.

This clone has only one observation. The CDR3 protein is CASSIRTDSNQPQHF. In DNA, the CDR3 is TGTGCCAGTAGTATACGGACAGATAGCAATCAGCCCCAGCATTTT. This chain links TRBV19 with TRBJ1-5, with TRBD1 as a possible D gene (6 bases). CDR1 and CDR2 from the germline V gene are LNHDA and SQIVND (reference sequence). This CDR3 contains 15 residues. Trimming pared 2 bases from V and 0 bases from J, leaving 8 bases between.

The V call is TRBV6-1, the J call TRBJ1-1; weak D call: TRBD1 (5 bases). CDR1 and CDR2 (germline): MNHNS, SASEGT. The V end lost 4 bases, the J end lost 3 bases, and 15 bases lay between the germline ends. The CDR3 loop spans 15 amino acids. The CDR3 reads CASSVGPVGDTEAFF. The CDR3, as DNA: TGTGCCAGCAGTGTGGGGCCAGTGGGTGACACTGAAGCTTTCTTT.

The chain employs TRBV9 and TRBJ2-1; D call uncertain. Germline CDR1 SGDLS, CDR2 YYNGEE. The CDR3 is 14 amino acids. Trimming took off 0 bases at V and 0 bases at J, with 4 bases between the two ends. CDR3 sequence reads: CASSVDSSYNEQFF. In DNA form, the CDR3 reads TGTGCCAGCAGCGTAGACAGCTCCTACAATGAGCAGTTCTTC.

This clone appeared many times. The identical CDR3 is also encoded by other nucleotide sequences in the sample. This chain uses TRBV6-1 with TRBJ1-1, with unresolved D. The germline gives CDR1 MNHNS, CDR2 SASEGT. The CDR3 is made up of 12 amino acids. Trimming took off 10 bases at V and 4 bases at J, with 13 bases between the two ends. CDR3 bases: TGTGCCACCACGGTAGGGAGCACTGAAGCTTTCTTT. Translating gives CATTVGSTEAFF.

The CDR3 reads CASGRGWKSGYTF. CDR3 bases: TGTGCCAGCGGGCGGGGCTGGAAGAGCGGCTACACCTTC. The chain joins TRBV28 to TRBJ1-2, with D perhaps matching TRBD1 (5 bases). V gave up 8 bases and J gave up 8 bases, with 18 bases separating them. Per the germline V gene, CDR1 is MDHEN and CDR2 is SYDVKM. The CDR3 loop spans 13 amino acids.

The rearrangement joins TRBV30 to TRBJ1-1; the D gene is possibly TRBD1 (6 bases). Germline V gives CDR1 GTSNPN, CDR2 SVGIG (reference sequence). The V end lost 5 bases, the J end lost 5 bases, and 15 bases lay between the germline ends. This CDR3 is built from 13 residues. This CDR3 is CAWDGTQGTEAFF. CDR3 DNA sequence: TGTGCCTGGGATGGGACTCAGGGGACTGAAGCTTTCTTT.

A few counts support this clone. The chain carries TRBV11-2 and TRBJ2-7, with D uncertain. The CDR3 has 18 residues. Trimming removed 0 bases at V and 4 bases at J, with 22 bases between. The V gene's germline CDR1 is SGHAT and CDR2 FQNNGV. The CDR3 DNA sequence: TGTGCCAGCAGCTTAGAAGTCGGGCCCACTATGGTCTCGTACGAGCAGTACTTC. Its protein product is CASSLEVGPTMVSYEQYF.

The chain recombines TRBV19 with TRBJ2-7; no reliable D call. This CDR3 has 16 residues. Trimming removed 5 bases from V and 4 bases from J, with 21 bases in between. In germline, CDR1 is LNHDA, CDR2 SQIVND (reference sequence). In nucleotides, the CDR3 is TGTGCCAGTAGTTTAACCCGCGCAGGAAAATTTTACGAGCAGTACTTC. As protein: CASSLTRAGKFYEQYF.

This clone was counted ten times or more. This sequence joins TRBV5-4 and TRBJ1-5; tentative D call: TRBD1 (5 bases). Germline loops: CDR1 SGHNT, CDR2 YYREEE (reference sequence). The CDR3 is 13 residues long. V lost 0 bases to trimming and J lost 10 bases, with 11 bases between them. The DNA of the CDR3 is TGTGCCAGCAGCTTGGACTCGCAGGGCCCCCAGCATTTT. Its translation is CASSLDSQGPQHF. The whole variable domain, remainder taken from reference TRBV5-4 and TRBJ1-5, is ETGVTQSPTHLIKTRGQQVTLRCSSQSGHNTVSWYQQALGQGPQFIFQYYREEENGRGNFPPRFSGLQFPNYSSELNVNALELDDSALYLCASSLDSQGPQHFGDGTRLSIL.

The chain is built from TRBV19 and TRBJ2-7; the D is unclear. The V end was cut by 9 bases, the J end by 4 bases, with 19 bases between. Germline lookup yields CDR1 LNHDA and CDR2 SQIVND (reference sequence). The length of the CDR3 is 14 residues. CDR3 coding DNA: TGTGCCAGCCAATCCCGGACCGGGCTGTACGAGCAGTACTTC. Protein product: CASQSRTGLYEQYF. Combining the CDR3 with reference TRBV19 and TRBJ2-7 gives the whole variable domain DGGITQSPKYLFRKEGQNVTLSCEQNLNHDAMYWYRQDPGQGLRLIYYSQIVNDFQKGDIAEGYSVSREKKESFPLTVTSAQKNPTAFYLCASQSRTGLYEQYFGPGTRLTVT.

The V and J genes are TRBV18 and TRBJ1-5; 7 bases align to TRBD1. Per germline, CDR1 KGHSH and CDR2 LQKENI. V shed 4 bases, J shed 1 base, and the junction held 7 bases outside the gene matches. This CDR3 contains 16 residues. CDR3 in DNA: TGTGCCAGCTCACAACAGGGGCCCGGGAGCAATCAGCCCCAGCATTTT. Translation: CASSQQGPGSNQPQHF.

The V call is TRBV25-1, the J call TRBJ1-5; 10 bases are shared with TRBD1. V shed 4 bases, J shed 7 bases, and the junction held 4 bases outside the gene matches. The CDR3 length is 14 residues. Germline CDR1 is MGHDK and CDR2 is SYGVNS. CDR3 DNA sequence: TGTGCCAGCAGTGCCCGGGACAGGGGACAGCCCCAGCATTTT. It encodes CASSARDRGQPQHF.

The J gene is TRBJ2-5, the V gene TRBV5-1; D might be TRBD1 (7 bases). Trimming took off 3 bases at V and 4 bases at J, with 16 bases between the two ends. The CDR3 has 15 residues. CDR1 is SGHRS, CDR2 YFSETQ, per germline. The CDR3 DNA is TGCGCCAGCAGCTCGGGGGACAGTGGGCGAGAGACCCAGTACTTC. Its protein product is CASSSGDSGRETQYF.

This clone was recorded only once. V is TRBV28 and J is TRBJ2-7; 12 bases map to TRBD1. V lost 1 base to trimming and J lost 3 bases; unmatched junction nucleotides: 4. Germline loops: CDR1 MDHEN, CDR2 SYDVKM. This CDR3 has 16 residues. This CDR3 is CASSLSGTGGGYEQYF. In nucleotides, the CDR3 is TGTGCCAGCAGTTTATCAGGGACAGGGGGCGGCTACGAGCAGTACTTC.

The chain recombines TRBV14 with TRBJ1-2; D possibly corresponds to TRBD1 (6 bases). Trimming left V 1 base short and J 14 bases short, with 11 bases between. The length of the CDR3 is 11 residues. Germline values: CDR1 SGHDN, CDR2 FVKESK. The CDR3 DNA follows: TGTGCCAGCAGCCAAGGGGGGCCCGGTACCTTC. This encodes CASSQGGPGTF.

This chain connects TRBV7-2 to TRBJ2-1, with TRBD2 matching 9 bases. J was trimmed by 5 bases and V by 1 base; bases with no gene match: 3. The germline gives CDR1 SGHTA, CDR2 FQGNSA. CDR3 length: 15 amino acids. DNA of the CDR3: TGTGCCAGCAGCTTAGAGGGACTAGCAAACAATGAGCAGTTCTTC. As protein: CASSLEGLANNEQFF. The full variable domain, in which reference TRBV7-2 and TRBJ2-1 provide the parts outside the CDR3, is GAGVSQSPSNKVTEKGKDVELRCDPISGHTALYWYRQSLGQGLEFLIYFQGNSAPDKSGLPSDRFSAERTGGSVSTLTIQRTQQEDSAVYLCASSLEGLANNEQFFGPGTRLTVL.

The chain uses TRBV5-1 and TRBJ2-5; tentatively, D is TRBD1 (7 bases). Germline V gene data show CDR1 as SGHRS and CDR2 as YFSETQ. This CDR3 has 14 amino acids. Trimming removed 5 bases at V and 1 base at J, with 12 bases between. CDR3 loop: CASRYQGGQETQYF. CDR3 DNA: TGCGCCAGCAGATACCAGGGGGGCCAAGAGACCCAGTACTTC.

The rearrangement joins TRBV5-1 to TRBJ1-5, with 9 bases aligning to TRBD1. The CDR3 consists of 18 residues. Germline CDR1 SGHRS, CDR2 YFSETQ. V gave up 1 base and J gave up 5 bases; unmatched junction bases: 13. CDR3 bases: TGCGCCAGCAGCTTGAGGGTTCGGACAGGGGAGTTGTATCAGCCCCAGCATTTT. This encodes CASSLRVRTGELYQPQHF.

The chain recombines TRBV28 with TRBJ2-3, with 12 bases aligning to TRBD2. Germline V gives CDR1 MDHEN, CDR2 SYDVKM. The CDR3 sequence is 15 residues long. The V and J ends lost 5 bases and 2 bases, in that order; junction bases with no gene match: 2. The CDR3 DNA sequence: TGTGCCAGCAGTAGACTAGCGGGGGCCACAGATACGCAGTATTTT. It codes for CASSRLAGATDTQYF.

Note on this clone: Distinct nucleotide sequences in the sample also encode this CDR3. The chain joins TRBV2 to TRBJ1-2; D is unclear. The germline CDR1 and CDR2 sequences are SNHLY and FYNNEI. There are 11 residues in the CDR3. V gave up 6 bases and J gave up 2 bases, with 4 bases separating them. CDR3 nucleotide sequence: TGTGCCAGCAGCGCAAACTATGGCTACACCTTC. Translated: CASSANYGYTF.

The chain employs TRBV18 and TRBJ2-1; D gene uncertain. Germline CDR1 reads KGHSH; CDR2 reads LQKENI. V lost 2 bases, J lost 7 bases, and 6 bases lay in between. The CDR3 consists of 12 residues. CDR3 bases: TGTGCCAGCTCACCAGCCGAAAATGAGCAGTTCTTC. Amino acids: CASSPAENEQFF.

This rearrangement joins TRBV5-1 to TRBJ2-1; D possibly uses TRBD1 or TRBD2 (5 bases each). Trimming removed 0 bases from V and 8 bases from J, with 12 bases in between. Germline CDR1 SGHRS, CDR2 YFSETQ. This CDR3 has 14 amino acids. CDR3 sequence: CASSLGGVGDEQFF. CDR3 DNA: TGCGCCAGCAGCTTGGGAGGGGTCGGCGATGAGCAGTTCTTC.

The chain is built from TRBV4-3 and TRBJ2-7, with D perhaps matching TRBD2 (6 bases). This CDR3 region has 15 residues. The V and J ends lost 0 bases and 7 bases respectively, with 16 bases between them. The V gene's germline CDR1 is LGHNA and CDR2 YSLEER. The CDR3 loop reads CASSQEAGTAGEQYF. DNA of the CDR3: TGCGCCAGCAGCCAAGAGGCCGGGACCGCGGGGGAGCAGTACTTC.

The chain is built from TRBV7-9 and TRBJ2-1, with 8 bases fitting TRBD2. Germline trimming cut 3 bases from V and 2 bases from J; bases unmatched to any gene: 3. Germline values: CDR1 SEHNR, CDR2 FQNEAQ (reference sequence). This CDR3 comprises 15 residues. The CDR3 nucleotides read TGTGCCAGCAGCTTGACGGGGGGGCCCTACAATGAGCAGTTCTTC. Translated: CASSLTGGPYNEQFF.